The sequence of this T cell receptor beta chain was determined in a study of OX40 agonist ivuxolimab in advanced cancers. About the study: Across the patients, intravenous ivuxolimab was delivered every 2 weeks at 0.01 to 10 mg/kg. Hepatocellular carcinoma, melanoma, renal cell or head and neck cancer occurred in dose-escalation patients. Overall study findings and caveats: Researchers did not establish what antigens the expanded peripheral T cells target.

Germline V gene lookup returns CDR1 LGHNA and CDR2 YSLEER. CDR3 size: 15 residues. V was cut by 0 bases and J by 8 bases, with 13 bases left in between. Here immunoSEQ multiplex PCR was the method, and the copy in TCRdb shows in-frame clones only, minus some. The sample shows tens of thousands of clones, 75% to 85% of them seen only once. In regard to this clone: As yet, its antigen is unknown.

Autoimmune disease history or systemic immunosuppression led to patients being barred. This rearrangement joins TRBV4-3 to TRBJ1-4; possibly TRBD1 for D (5 bases). This sequence was found in an adult with an advanced solid tumor such as melanoma, head and neck, liver or kidney cancer. The material was CD4+ or CD8+ T cells sorted from blood, obtained in a trial of the OX40 agonist ivuxolimab. The CDR3 sequence: CASSQDRGAWEKLFF. The DNA of the CDR3 is TGCGCCAGCAGCCAAGATAGAGGGGCTTGGGAAAAACTGTTTTTT.